This T cell receptor (beta chain) emerged from a study of cytomegalovirus exposure and HLA in healthy donors. J gave up 5 bases and V 1 base, and 5 bases lay outside the gene matches. This CDR3 comprises 16 residues. Germline V gene data show CDR1 as LNHNV and CDR2 as YYDKDF (reference sequence). This PCR relied on a set of 60 Vbeta primers and 13 Jbeta primers. TCRdb's copy holds only in-frame clones and misses some; the assay was immunoSEQ multiplex PCR. Of about 85,000 clones in the sample, 75% to 85% were seen once. This clone has just a few counts. Sequenced material: PBMCs. The chain employs TRBV15 and TRBJ2-1; 10 nucleotides line up with TRBD1. This receptor was identified in a man aged 50-60 years in good health and CMV-seropositive. The CDR3 spells CATSRGKGQGNNEQFF. The DNA for the CDR3 is TGTGCCACCAGCAGAGGAAAGGGACAGGGGAACAATGAGCAGTTCTTC.